Shown below are 13 T cell receptor beta chains from a single sample sequenced in a study of cytomegalovirus exposure and HLA in healthy donors. Use of 60 Vbeta and 13 Jbeta primers characterized the PCR. The repertoire was sequenced with immunoSEQ multiplex PCR; TCRdb's copy has only in-frame clones and lacks some. The sample has about 31,000 clones, approximately 87% seen once. Sequences were obtained from PBMCs. The source is a boy between 10 and 17 years old in good health and CMV-seronegative.

The chain couples TRBV9 to TRBJ2-3; D remains unclear. The CDR3 runs to 14 residues. Germline loops: CDR1 SGDLS, CDR2 YYNGEE. V was clipped by 5 bases and J by 0 bases, with 10 bases between them. The CDR3 nucleotides read TGTGCCAGCAGTAGTACCGGGAGCACAGATACGCAGTATTTT. Its translation is CASSSTGSTDTQYF.

The chain combines TRBV6-4 with TRBJ2-5; 9 bases line up with TRBD1. After removal of 3 bases from V and 1 base from J, the junction contained 3 bases not matched to a gene. CDR1 is MRHNA and CDR2 is SNTAGT in the germline V gene. The CDR3 covers 15 residues. The CDR3 DNA follows: TGTGCCAGCAGTGAGGGGACAGGGACCCAAGAGACCCAGTACTTC. Its protein is CASSEGTGTQETQYF.

The CDR3 coding sequence is TGTGCCAGCAGCTTAGAACTAGCGGGGAAAAACATTCAGTACTTC. Protein sequence: CASSLELAGKNIQYF. The chain combines TRBV7-2 with TRBJ2-4; 10 bases fit TRBD2. The CDR3 totals 15 residues. CDR1 SGHTA and CDR2 FQGNSA come from the germline V gene. Trimming at V came to 1 base and at J to 4 bases, leaving 1 base not matched to a gene.

The genes are TRBV7-2 and TRBJ2-5; the match to TRBD2 covers 8 bases. The CDR3 covers 15 residues. The trim removed 5 bases at V and 4 bases at J, leaving 9 bases unmatched. CDR1 and CDR2 from the germline V gene are SGHTA and FQGNSA. The CDR3 sequence: CASSQRGGRRETQYF. The CDR3 DNA is TGTGCCAGCAGCCAACGGGGGGGCCGACGAGAGACCCAGTACTTC.

This clone appeared a few times. The chain has TRBV6-4 and TRBJ1-1; D uncertain. The CDR3 is 14 amino acids. From germline, CDR1 is MRHNA and CDR2 SNTAGT. V lost 0 bases, J lost 1 base, and 6 bases lay in between. The CDR3 sequence is CASSDSDTNTEAFF. CDR3 nucleotides: TGTGCCAGCAGTGACTCTGACACGAACACTGAAGCTTTCTTT.

J is TRBJ2-1 and V is TRBV19; 8 nucleotides line up with TRBD1. The CDR3 consists of 17 residues. V lost 8 bases and J lost 9; bases outside the gene matches: 21. Germline V CDR1 and CDR2: LNHDA, SQIVND (reference sequence). This chain's CDR3 is CASQDHRSTGATGEQFF. The DNA for the CDR3 is TGTGCCAGTCAAGACCACCGGTCGACAGGGGCCACCGGTGAGCAGTTCTTC.

This chain connects TRBV5-6 to TRBJ2-3; 8 positions agree with TRBD2. V lost 2 bases and J lost 4; bases outside the gene matches: 6. CDR1 and CDR2 from the germline V gene are SGHDT and YYEEEE. The CDR3 length is 15 residues. The CDR3 is CASSLGLALADTQYF. The CDR3 nucleotides are TGTGCCAGCAGCTTAGGACTAGCCTTGGCAGATACGCAGTATTTT.

V and J are TRBV12-5 and TRBJ2-3, with TRBD1 matching 8 bases. Trimming removed 1 base from V and 3 bases from J; junction bases left unmatched: 3. The CDR3 length is 15 residues. Germline CDR1 LGHNT, CDR2 FRNRAP. CDR3: CASGLDRTGTDTQYF. CDR3 bases: TGTGCTAGTGGTTTGGACCGGACAGGGACAGATACGCAGTATTTT.

The gene calls are TRBV7-2 and TRBJ2-5; TRBD2 aligns across 9 bases. The J call may be wrong; the DNA end is better matched by TRBJ2-7. Per the germline V gene, CDR1 is SGHTA and CDR2 is FQGNSA. CDR3 size: 15 residues. Here the CDR3 reads CASSARGTSIHEQYF. CDR3 in DNA: TGTGCCAGCAGCGCCAGGGGGACTAGCATCCACGAGCAGTACTTC.

The chain couples TRBV19 to TRBJ1-5; TRBD1 aligns across 10 bases. V dropped 2 bases and J dropped 3; count of bases not matched to a gene: 13. This CDR3 has 19 amino acids. CDR1 and CDR2 from the germline V gene are LNHDA and SQIVND (reference sequence). The CDR3 is CASSITRGQGGPPNQPQHF. The CDR3 bases are TGTGCCAGTAGTATAACCCGAGGACAGGGGGGGCCCCCCAATCAGCCCCAGCATTTT.

The V and J genes are TRBV2 and TRBJ1-2; D remains ambiguous. V was trimmed by 7 bases and J by 0 bases, leaving 9 bases between them. This CDR3 has 13 amino acids. Germline V gives CDR1 SNHLY, CDR2 FYNNEI. The CDR3 loop is CASTIQANYGYTF. CDR3 bases: TGTGCCAGCACCATCCAGGCTAACTATGGCTACACCTTC.

This clone was counted a single time. The rearrangement uses TRBV12-5 and TRBJ2-5; 11 bases match TRBD2. This CDR3 has 14 residues. Germline values: CDR1 LGHNT, CDR2 FRNRAP. Germline trimming cut 6 bases from V and 5 bases from J; bases unmatched to any gene: 5. The CDR3 DNA is TGTGCTAGTGGACTAGCGGGGGATCTGGAGACCCAGTACTTC. Amino acids: CASGLAGDLETQYF.

The V gene is TRBV27, the J gene TRBJ1-6; D unclear. Germline CDR1 reads MNHEY; CDR2 reads SMNVEV (reference sequence). V dropped 5 bases and J dropped 8 bases, with 10 bases sitting between them. The CDR3 sequence is 13 residues long. For the CDR3, the DNA is TGTGCCAGCAGTATGGACGGGGATTCACCCCTCCACTTT. Protein sequence: CASSMDGDSPLHF.